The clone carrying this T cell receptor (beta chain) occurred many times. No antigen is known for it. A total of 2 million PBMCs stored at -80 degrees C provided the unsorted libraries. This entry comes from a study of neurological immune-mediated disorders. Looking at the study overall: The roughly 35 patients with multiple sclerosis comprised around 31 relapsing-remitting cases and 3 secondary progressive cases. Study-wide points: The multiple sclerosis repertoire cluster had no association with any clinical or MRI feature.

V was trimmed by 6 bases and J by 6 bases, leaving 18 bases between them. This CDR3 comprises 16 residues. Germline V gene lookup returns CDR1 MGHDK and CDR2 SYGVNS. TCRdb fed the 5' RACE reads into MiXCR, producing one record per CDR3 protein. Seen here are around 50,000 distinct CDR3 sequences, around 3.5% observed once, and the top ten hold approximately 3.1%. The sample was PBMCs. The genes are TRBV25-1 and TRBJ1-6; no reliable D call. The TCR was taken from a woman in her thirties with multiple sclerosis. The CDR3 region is CASRDAEGLSNSPLHF. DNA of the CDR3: TGTGCCAGCAGGGATGCGGAGGGTTTGAGTAATTCACCCCTCCACTTT. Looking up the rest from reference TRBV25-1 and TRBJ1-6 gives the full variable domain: EADIYQTPRYLVIGTGKKITLECSQTMGHDKMYWYQQDPGMELHLIHYSYGVNSTEKGDLSSESTVSRIRTEHFPLTLESARPSHTSQYLCASRDAEGLSNSPLHFGNGTRLTVT.